A selection of T cell receptor beta chains follows, all from one sample in a study of shared clonotypes between healthy human individuals. The table came from immunoSEQ multiplex PCR; TCRdb's copy has only in-frame clones and leaves some out. The table lists a few million clones, roughly 92% of them singletons. Sample: naive CD4+ T cells from PBMCs. These receptor sequences come from a man between 18 and 35 years old in good health. Some clones in this sample may be carry-over from other donors' samples. CDR3s include the opening cysteine and the closing phenylalanine or tryptophan. The order of the fields is CDR3 DNA, CDR3 protein, clone size, V gene, D gene, J gene. A D gene is named only where the DNA matches it firmly. Part of the rows lack a size; the others show once, few, many or a class for expanded clones.

CDR3nt: TGCGCCAGCAGCCAAAAGGTGGGGGCCGGCTACGAGCAGTACTTC; CDR3aa: CASSQKVGAGYEQYF; abundance: -; v_gene: TRBV4-3; d_gene: -; j_gene: TRBJ2-7
CDR3nt: TGTGCCAGCAGTTTGGGGGGGGGTAGCAATCAGCCCCAGCATTTT; CDR3aa: CASSLGGGSNQPQHF; abundance: -; v_gene: TRBV28; d_gene: -; j_gene: TRBJ1-5
CDR3nt: TGCGCCAGCAGCCTCGAACCTGAACCCGAATACAATGAGCAGTTCTTC; CDR3aa: CASSLEPEPEYNEQFF; abundance: -; v_gene: TRBV5-1; d_gene: -; j_gene: TRBJ2-1
CDR3nt: TGTGCCAGCAGCTTAGCTTCGGCTGAGAGCTCCTACGAGCAGTACTTC; CDR3aa: CASSLASAESSYEQYF; abundance: -; v_gene: TRBV11-2; d_gene: -; j_gene: TRBJ2-7
CDR3nt: TGTGCCAGCAGTTTAAACGGGACACCTTGGGGTGGCTACACCTTC; CDR3aa: CASSLNGTPWGGYTF; abundance: -; v_gene: TRBV28; d_gene: -; j_gene: TRBJ1-2
CDR3nt: TGTGCCAGCAGCTTACAGGGGGCTTCTAATGAAAAACTGTTTTTT; CDR3aa: CASSLQGASNEKLFF; abundance: -; v_gene: TRBV2; d_gene: TRBD1; j_gene: TRBJ1-4
CDR3nt: TGCGCCAGTAAGCGACTAGCGGGAGACCCCGGGGAGCTGTTTTTT; CDR3aa: CASKRLAGDPGELFF; abundance: -; v_gene: TRBV5-1; d_gene: TRBD2; j_gene: TRBJ2-2
CDR3nt: TGCGCCAGCAGTGAGGGCAGGGGGCGAGGTAATCAGCCCCAGCATTTT; CDR3aa: CASSEGRGRGNQPQHF; abundance: -; v_gene: TRBV10-2; d_gene: TRBD1; j_gene: TRBJ1-5
CDR3nt: TGTGCCAGCAGCCAAGGGTCCCATCCAGATACGCAGTATTTT; CDR3aa: CASSQGSHPDTQYF; abundance: -; v_gene: TRBV14; d_gene: -; j_gene: TRBJ2-3
CDR3nt: TGTGCCAGCAGCTTCAACAGGCGGGAGACCCAGTACTTC; CDR3aa: CASSFNRRETQYF; abundance: -; v_gene: TRBV5-6; d_gene: -; j_gene: TRBJ2-5
CDR3nt: TGTGCCAGTAGTATCTTACGGGTCATGAACACTGAAGCTTTCTTT; CDR3aa: CASSILRVMNTEAFF; abundance: -; v_gene: TRBV19; d_gene: -; j_gene: TRBJ1-1
CDR3nt: TGCGCCAGCAGCTTGGCTAGCGGGAGTATCAATGAGCAGTTCTTC; CDR3aa: CASSLASGSINEQFF; abundance: once; v_gene: TRBV5-1; d_gene: TRBD2; j_gene: TRBJ2-1
CDR3nt: TGTGCCAGCAGTTACTCCGGGATGAACACTGAAGCTTTCTTT; CDR3aa: CASSYSGMNTEAFF; abundance: -; v_gene: TRBV6-5; d_gene: -; j_gene: TRBJ1-1
CDR3nt: TGTGCCAGCTCACCGATCCAGAACACTGAAGCTTTCTTT; CDR3aa: CASSPIQNTEAFF; abundance: -; v_gene: TRBV18; d_gene: -; j_gene: TRBJ1-1
CDR3nt: TGTGCCAGCAGTAGCCGACAGGGAAAAGGCTATGGCTACACCTTC; CDR3aa: CASSSRQGKGYGYTF; abundance: few; v_gene: TRBV28; d_gene: TRBD1; j_gene: TRBJ1-2
CDR3nt: TGTGCCAGCAGCCAAGGGTTCATCCGGGACGACAATGAGCAGTTCTTC; CDR3aa: CASSQGFIRDDNEQFF; abundance: once; v_gene: TRBV7-2; d_gene: -; j_gene: TRBJ2-1
CDR3nt: TGTGCCAGCAGTGAACTAGCGGGGGCCAGCGGGGAGCTGTTTTTT; CDR3aa: CASSELAGASGELFF; abundance: -; v_gene: TRBV2; d_gene: TRBD2; j_gene: TRBJ2-2
CDR3nt: TGCAGCGTTGAAGGTCGTAGCGGGAACGGGGAGCAGTTCTTC; CDR3aa: CSVEGRSGNGEQFF; abundance: once; v_gene: TRBV29-1; d_gene: TRBD2; j_gene: TRBJ2-1
CDR3nt: TGCGCCAGCAGCTTCGCCTCACCACTAGCGGGAGGAGCTTACGAGCAGTACTTC; CDR3aa: CASSFASPLAGGAYEQYF; abundance: -; v_gene: TRBV5-1; d_gene: TRBD2; j_gene: TRBJ2-7
CDR3nt: TGTGCCAGCAGGGCCCTGGGACAGGATACTAACTATGGCTACACCTTC; CDR3aa: CASRALGQDTNYGYTF; abundance: -; v_gene: TRBV28; d_gene: TRBD1; j_gene: TRBJ1-2
CDR3nt: TGTGCCACCAGAAGGGAGCTGTTTTTT; CDR3aa: CATRRELFF; abundance: -; v_gene: TRBV5-8; d_gene: -; j_gene: TRBJ2-2
CDR3nt: TGCGCCAGCAGAGTATGGAGCGGGGGTCTCACAGATACGCAGTATTTT; CDR3aa: CASRVWSGGLTDTQYF; abundance: -; v_gene: TRBV5-1; d_gene: TRBD2; j_gene: TRBJ2-3
CDR3nt: TGTGCCTGGAGTGCCGACAGGGGACGGGGCTACACCTTC; CDR3aa: CAWSADRGRGYTF; abundance: -; v_gene: TRBV30; d_gene: TRBD1; j_gene: TRBJ1-2
CDR3nt: TGTGCCAGTAGTTACCCGGGACTAGCGGGAGAGGACGGGGAGCTGTTTTTT; CDR3aa: CASSYPGLAGEDGELFF; abundance: -; v_gene: TRBV19; d_gene: TRBD2; j_gene: TRBJ2-2
CDR3nt: TGTGCCAGCCGGGACAGGAATTACGAGCAGTACTTC; CDR3aa: CASRDRNYEQYF; abundance: -; v_gene: TRBV28; d_gene: TRBD1; j_gene: TRBJ2-7
CDR3nt: TGTGCCAGCAGTGTTTTGACTAGCGGGGATAGTGAGCAGTTCTTC; CDR3aa: CASSVLTSGDSEQFF; abundance: -; v_gene: TRBV2; d_gene: TRBD2; j_gene: TRBJ2-1
CDR3nt: TGCGCCAGCAGCCCCGGGACAGGGGCGGTCACCGGGGAGCTGTTTTTT; CDR3aa: CASSPGTGAVTGELFF; abundance: -; v_gene: TRBV5-1; d_gene: TRBD1; j_gene: TRBJ2-2
CDR3nt: TGTGCCAGCAGTCTACAGGGGGCCACCTACAATGAGCAGTTCTTC; CDR3aa: CASSLQGATYNEQFF; abundance: -; v_gene: TRBV6-4; d_gene: TRBD1; j_gene: TRBJ2-1
CDR3nt: TGTGCCAGCTCAACCCGAGGGACAGGGGGAGCGTACGAGCAGTACTTC; CDR3aa: CASSTRGTGGAYEQYF; abundance: -; v_gene: TRBV18; d_gene: TRBD1; j_gene: TRBJ2-7
CDR3nt: TGTGCCAGCAGCTCCAAGAGTGAGGGGATAGGCTATGGCTACACCTTC; CDR3aa: CASSSKSEGIGYGYTF; abundance: few; v_gene: TRBV4-2; d_gene: -; j_gene: TRBJ1-2
CDR3nt: TGTGCCATCAGGTCCGCGGGACAGGGGACCACTGAAGCTTTCTTT; CDR3aa: CAIRSAGQGTTEAFF; abundance: -; v_gene: TRBV10-3; d_gene: TRBD1; j_gene: TRBJ1-1
CDR3nt: TGTGCCAGCAGCTTGCGGGTAGCGGGCCGAGATTCTTACAATGAGCAGTTCTTC; CDR3aa: CASSLRVAGRDSYNEQFF; abundance: -; v_gene: TRBV7-9; d_gene: TRBD2; j_gene: TRBJ2-1
CDR3nt: TGTGCCAGCAGCCTGGGACTAGCTGCCTACAATGAGCAGTTCTTC; CDR3aa: CASSLGLAAYNEQFF; abundance: -; v_gene: TRBV4-2; d_gene: TRBD2; j_gene: TRBJ2-1
CDR3nt: TGTGCCAGCACCTCAGCAGGACAGGGCGGAAACACCATATATTTT; CDR3aa: CASTSAGQGGNTIYF; abundance: -; v_gene: TRBV28; d_gene: TRBD1; j_gene: TRBJ1-3
CDR3nt: TGTGCCAGCAGTTACTCGGTTAGAGGGCGAGGAAACACCATATATTTT; CDR3aa: CASSYSVRGRGNTIYF; abundance: -; v_gene: TRBV6-5; d_gene: -; j_gene: TRBJ1-3
CDR3nt: TGTGCCAGCAGCTTACTGGGAGTCATGGCTTTCTTT; CDR3aa: CASSLLGVMAFF; abundance: -; v_gene: TRBV7-2; d_gene: -; j_gene: TRBJ1-1
CDR3nt: TGTGCCATCAGTGGAACCGGGAGCTACGAGCAGTACTTC; CDR3aa: CAISGTGSYEQYF; abundance: -; v_gene: TRBV10-3; d_gene: -; j_gene: TRBJ2-7
CDR3nt: TGTGCCAGCAGTGCCCGGGACAGGGAGACCCAGTACTTC; CDR3aa: CASSARDRETQYF; abundance: -; v_gene: TRBV2; d_gene: TRBD1; j_gene: TRBJ2-5
CDR3nt: TGTGCCAGCAGCTTGGCCGGGGGACAGAAGAACACTGAAGCTTTCTTT; CDR3aa: CASSLAGGQKNTEAFF; abundance: once; v_gene: TRBV5-5; d_gene: TRBD1; j_gene: TRBJ1-1
CDR3nt: TGTGCCAGCAGTAGGCGGACTAGCGGGAGCACAGATACGCAGTATTTT; CDR3aa: CASSRRTSGSTDTQYF; abundance: -; v_gene: TRBV2; d_gene: TRBD2; j_gene: TRBJ2-3
CDR3nt: TGTGCCAGCAGCTTAGCGCGGGGGTCCGGGGAGCTGTTTTTT; CDR3aa: CASSLARGSGELFF; abundance: -; v_gene: TRBV7-6; d_gene: TRBD2; j_gene: TRBJ2-2
CDR3nt: TGCGCCAGCAGCCTATCAGGACAGCACCCTACATATGGCTACACCTTC; CDR3aa: CASSLSGQHPTYGYTF; abundance: -; v_gene: TRBV5-1; d_gene: -; j_gene: TRBJ1-2
CDR3nt: TGTGCCAGCAGCTTAAACCGGGAGGCTAACTATGGCTACACCTTC; CDR3aa: CASSLNREANYGYTF; abundance: -; v_gene: TRBV7-3; d_gene: -; j_gene: TRBJ1-2